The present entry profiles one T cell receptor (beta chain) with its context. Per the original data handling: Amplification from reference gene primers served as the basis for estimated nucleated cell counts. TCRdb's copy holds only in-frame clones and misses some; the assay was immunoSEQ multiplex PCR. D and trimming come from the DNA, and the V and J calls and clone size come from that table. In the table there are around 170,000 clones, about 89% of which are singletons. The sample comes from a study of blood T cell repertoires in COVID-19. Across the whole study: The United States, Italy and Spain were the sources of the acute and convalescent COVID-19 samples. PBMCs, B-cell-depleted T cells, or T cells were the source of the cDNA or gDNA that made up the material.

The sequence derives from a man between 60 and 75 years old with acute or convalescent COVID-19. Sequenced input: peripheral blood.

CDR3 region: CASSLLAGGTDTQYF. CDR3 DNA sequence: TGTGCCAGCAGCTTATTAGCGGGGGGCACAGATACGCAGTATTTT. The gene calls are TRBV5-6 and TRBJ2-3; TRBD2 matches at 9 bases. CDR3 length: 15 residues. CDR1 is SGHDT, CDR2 YYEEEE, per germline. V dropped 2 bases and J dropped 1; count of bases not matched to a gene: 2.